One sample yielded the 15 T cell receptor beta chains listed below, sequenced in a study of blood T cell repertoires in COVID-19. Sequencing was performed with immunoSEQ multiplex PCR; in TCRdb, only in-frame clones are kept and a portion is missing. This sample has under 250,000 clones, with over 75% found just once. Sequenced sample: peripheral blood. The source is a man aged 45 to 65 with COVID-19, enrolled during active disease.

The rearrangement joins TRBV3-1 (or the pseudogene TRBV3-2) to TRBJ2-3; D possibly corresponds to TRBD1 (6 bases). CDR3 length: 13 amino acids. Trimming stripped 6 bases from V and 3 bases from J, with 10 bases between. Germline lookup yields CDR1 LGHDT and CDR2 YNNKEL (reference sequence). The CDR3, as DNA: TGTGCCAGCAGTCGGACAGTAACAGATACGCAGTATTTT. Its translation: CASSRTVTDTQYF.

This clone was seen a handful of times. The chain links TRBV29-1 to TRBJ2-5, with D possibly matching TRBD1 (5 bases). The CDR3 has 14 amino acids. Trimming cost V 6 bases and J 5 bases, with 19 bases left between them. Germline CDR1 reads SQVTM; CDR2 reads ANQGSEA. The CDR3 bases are TGCAGCGTCCCAGGGCAGGCCTTCGGGGAGACCCAGTACTTC. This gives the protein CSVPGQAFGETQYF.

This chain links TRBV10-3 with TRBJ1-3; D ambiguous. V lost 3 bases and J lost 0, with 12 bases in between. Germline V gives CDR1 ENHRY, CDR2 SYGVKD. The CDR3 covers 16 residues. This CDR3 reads CAISERAGSSGNTIYF. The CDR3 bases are TGTGCCATCAGTGAACGCGCAGGCTCCTCTGGAAACACCATATATTTT.

The CDR3 DNA is TGTGCTAGTGGAAAGGGACTAGCGGACTACAATGAGCAGTTCTTC. It yields the protein CASGKGLADYNEQFF. The chain carries TRBV12-5 and TRBJ2-1; TRBD2 agrees at 11 bases. There are 15 residues in the CDR3. The trim removed 6 bases at V and 3 bases at J, leaving 4 bases unmatched. Germline CDR1 is LGHNT and CDR2 is FRNRAP.

The CDR3 DNA reads TGCAGTGCTTGGACCGGGAATGGCTACACCTTC. Amino acids: CSAWTGNGYTF. V gene TRBV20-1 combines with J gene TRBJ1-2; no firm D call. The germline gives CDR1 DFQATT, CDR2 SNEGSKA (reference sequence). V was cut by 5 bases and J by 6 bases, with 10 bases left in between. The CDR3 extends over 11 amino acids.

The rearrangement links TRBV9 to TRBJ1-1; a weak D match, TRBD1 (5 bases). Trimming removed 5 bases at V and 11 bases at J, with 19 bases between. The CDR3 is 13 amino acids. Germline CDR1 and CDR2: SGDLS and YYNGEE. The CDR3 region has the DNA TGTGCCAGCAGTAGAGACAGCGCGGCTTCTGCTTTCTTT. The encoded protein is CASSRDSAASAFF.

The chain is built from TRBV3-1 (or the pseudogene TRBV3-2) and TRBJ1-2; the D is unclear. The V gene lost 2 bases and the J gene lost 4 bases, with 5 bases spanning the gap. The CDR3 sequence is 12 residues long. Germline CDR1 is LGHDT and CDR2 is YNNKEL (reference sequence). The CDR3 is CASSQRGYGYTF. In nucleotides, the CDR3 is TGTGCCAGCAGCCAAAGAGGCTATGGCTACACCTTC.

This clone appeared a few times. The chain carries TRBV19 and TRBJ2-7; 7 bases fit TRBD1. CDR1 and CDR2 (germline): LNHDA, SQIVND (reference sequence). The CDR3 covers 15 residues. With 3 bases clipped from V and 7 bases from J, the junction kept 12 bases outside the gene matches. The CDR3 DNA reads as TGTGCCAGTAGTATCCAGTTAGGGGGCTCGGGAGAGCAGTACTTC. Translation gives CASSIQLGGSGEQYF.

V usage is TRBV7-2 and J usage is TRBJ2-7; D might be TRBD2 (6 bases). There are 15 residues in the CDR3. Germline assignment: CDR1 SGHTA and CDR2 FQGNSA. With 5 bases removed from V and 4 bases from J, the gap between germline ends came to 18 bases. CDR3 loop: CASSLGGAELYEQYF. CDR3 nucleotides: TGTGCCAGCAGCCTAGGCGGGGCCGAACTGTACGAGCAGTACTTC.

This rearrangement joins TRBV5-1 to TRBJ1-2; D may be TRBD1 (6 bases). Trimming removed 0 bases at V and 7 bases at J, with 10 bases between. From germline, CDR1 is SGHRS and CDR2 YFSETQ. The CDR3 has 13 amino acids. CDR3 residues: CASSLVVGGGYTF. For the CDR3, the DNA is TGCGCCAGCAGCTTGGTTGTAGGGGGTGGCTACACCTTC.

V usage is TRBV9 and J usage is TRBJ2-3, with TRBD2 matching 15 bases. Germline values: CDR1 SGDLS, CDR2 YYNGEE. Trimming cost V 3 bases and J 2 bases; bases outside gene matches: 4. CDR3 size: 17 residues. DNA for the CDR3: TGTGCCAGCAGCGGGGGACTAGCGGGAGGTTACACAGATACGCAGTATTTT. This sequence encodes CASSGGLAGGYTDTQYF.

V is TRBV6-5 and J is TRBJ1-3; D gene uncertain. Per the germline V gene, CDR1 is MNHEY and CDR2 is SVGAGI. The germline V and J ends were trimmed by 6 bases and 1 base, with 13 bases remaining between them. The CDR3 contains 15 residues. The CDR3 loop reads CASRHKGGSGNTIYF. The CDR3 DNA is TGTGCCAGCAGACACAAGGGAGGGTCTGGAAACACCATATATTTT.

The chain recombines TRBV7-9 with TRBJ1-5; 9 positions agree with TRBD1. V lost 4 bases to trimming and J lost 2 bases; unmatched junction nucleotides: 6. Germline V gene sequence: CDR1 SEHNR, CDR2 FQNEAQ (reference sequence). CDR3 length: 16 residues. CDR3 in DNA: TGTGCCAGCAGCTCGTCGGACAGGGGCGGCAATCAGCCCCAGCATTTT. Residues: CASSSSDRGGNQPQHF.

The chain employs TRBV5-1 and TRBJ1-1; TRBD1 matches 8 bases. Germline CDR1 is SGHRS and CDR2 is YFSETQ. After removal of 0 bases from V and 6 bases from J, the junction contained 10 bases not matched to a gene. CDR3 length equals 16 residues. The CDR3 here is CASSLGWATGGAEAFF. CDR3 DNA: TGCGCCAGCAGCTTGGGGTGGGCCACAGGGGGAGCTGAAGCTTTCTTT.

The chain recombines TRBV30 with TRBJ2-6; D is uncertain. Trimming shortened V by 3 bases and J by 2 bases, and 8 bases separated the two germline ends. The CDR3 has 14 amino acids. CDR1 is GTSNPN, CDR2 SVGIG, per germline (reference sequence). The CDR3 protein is CAWSFLAGANVLTF. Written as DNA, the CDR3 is TGTGCCTGGAGCTTCTTAGCTGGGGCCAACGTCCTGACTTTC.